This TCR beta chain emerged from a study of T-cell reconstitution after alpha-beta-depleted transplantation in children. Study findings and constraints: Several hundred expanded graft clones reportedly were the source of alpha-beta T cells about two months after transplant. Newly made T cells mostly supplied T-cell counts and diversity one year after transplant.

The CDR3 sequence is 11 residues long. Germline-derived CDR1 and CDR2 are SQVTM and ANQGSEA. Trimming took 4 bases from V and 10 from J, leaving 11 bases between them. During its preparation, the TCRbeta library received unique molecular identifiers. Each CDR3 protein is one row after TCRdb ran MiXCR on the PCR reads. The repertoire holds 600,000 or so distinct CDR3 sequences, with under 30% as singletons. A note on this clonotype: Its antigen is undetermined.

The chain employs TRBV29-1 and TRBJ1-3; no definite D call. Material: PBMCs, mostly from graft donor cells, obtained 360 days after TCRalphabeta/CD19-depleted stem cell transplant. The receptor was derived from a boy less than two years old who had a stem cell transplant for acute myeloid leukemia, so the T cells may come from the graft donor. CDR3 in amino acids: CSVGWAETIYF. Here the CDR3 DNA reads TGCAGCGTTGGATGGGCCGAAACCATATATTTT.